This T cell receptor (beta chain) comes out of a study of CD8 T cells in Susac syndrome. Negative isolation was used for CD8+ and CD4+ T cells, and FACS enrichment was applied to TEMRA cells. Germline CDR1 SGHDT, CDR2 YYEEEE. The CDR3 runs 15 residues. The V and J ends lost 4 bases and 12 bases, in that order; junction bases with no gene match: 13. Random hexamers served to reverse transcribe about 0.5 to 1 ug RNA. With immunoSEQ multiplex PCR, TCR beta CDR3 was amplified across 54 Vbeta and 13 Jbeta. MiXCR was run by TCRdb on the immunoSEQ multiplex PCR reads, yielding one entry per CDR3 protein. There are approximately 150,000 distinct CDR3 sequences in the sample; around 94% occur only once, and over 0.09% lies in the top ten. This clonotype was recorded only once. The antigen is undetermined. Findings and limits, study-wide: The study admitted that it had a relatively small number of individuals in its TCR sequencing and HLA analysis.

This chain links TRBV5-6 with TRBJ2-6; TRBD1 aligns across 7 bases. What was sequenced was CD4+ T cells from PBMCs. The sequence was collected from a human donor with multiple sclerosis. The CDR3 DNA sequence: TGTGCCAGCAGCAACGGACAGGTGGTATCTGGCGTCCTGACTTTC. Its translation: CASSNGQVVSGVLTF.